This TCR beta chain was captured by sequencing in a study of T cell repertoires in aging, cancer and after chemotherapy. The study, taken as a whole, reports: Rebound thymic output was suggested by rising median generation probability during chemotherapy in each cancer cohort. In cancer patients, declining TCR diversity with age involved lost richness and lost evenness.

The template was genomic DNA from peripheral blood, not RNA. This clonotype was picked up a small number of times. Its antigen is still unknown. A mixed TRB-A/B primer pool amplified rearranged TRB by multiplex touch-down PCR. TCRdb re-analysed the multiplex PCR reads in MiXCR, keeping a single row per CDR3 protein. This sample yields some 5,900 distinct CDR3 sequences, of which 23% are seen a single time; less than 4.5% belongs to the top ten. Germline-derived CDR1 and CDR2 are MNHNS and SASEGT. This CDR3 is 14 amino acids long. Trimming removed 6 bases at V and 3 bases at J, with 14 bases between. V usage is TRBV6-1 and J usage is TRBJ1-2; D not resolved. This TCR was recovered from a human donor with a blood cancer. The sample comprised blood. Written as DNA, the CDR3 is TGTGCCAGCAGGGGAGGGTTTTTGGACTATGGCTACACCTTC. It specifies CASRGGFLDYGYTF.